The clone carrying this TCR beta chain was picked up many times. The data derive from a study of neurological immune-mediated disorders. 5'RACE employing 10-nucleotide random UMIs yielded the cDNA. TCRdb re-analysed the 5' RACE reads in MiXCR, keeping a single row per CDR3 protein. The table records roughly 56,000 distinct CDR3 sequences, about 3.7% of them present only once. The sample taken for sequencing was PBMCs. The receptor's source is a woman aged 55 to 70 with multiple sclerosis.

CDR3 region: CASSLAAQREPQHF. CDR3 in DNA: TGTGCCAGCAGCTTAGCGGCGCAGAGGGAGCCCCAGCATTTT. The J gene is TRBJ1-5, the V gene TRBV7-2, with unresolved D. Germline CDR1 and CDR2: SGHTA and FQGNSA. The CDR3 totals 14 residues. The V gene lost 0 bases and the J gene lost 8 bases, with 11 bases spanning the gap.